A selection of T cell receptor beta chains follows, all from one sample in a study of neurological immune-mediated disorders. Each CDR3 protein is one row after TCRdb ran MiXCR on the 5' RACE reads. The sample records 31,000 or so distinct CDR3 sequences, approximately 1.5% being singletons. The sequenced sample was PBMCs. The receptor source for this set is a woman aged 30 to 39 with multiple sclerosis. The CDR3 runs from the conserved cysteine through the conserved F or W. Each record gives: clone size, J gene, D gene, V gene, CDR3 protein, CDR3 DNA. The D gene is left open where the match is weak. Rows may omit the clone size; those that give it use once, few, many or a size class.

clone size: many
J gene: TRBJ2-3
D gene: TRBD2
V gene: TRBV6-4
CDR3 protein: CANSLADSTDTQYF
CDR3 DNA: TGTGCCAACTCCCTAGCGGACAGCACAGATACGCAGTATTTT

clone size: many
J gene: TRBJ1-4
D gene: .
V gene: TRBV20-1
CDR3 protein: CSARPGGAPGEKLFF
CDR3 DNA: TGCAGTGCTAGACCGGGGGGGGCCCCGGGTGAAAAACTGTTTTTT

clone size: many
J gene: TRBJ1-2
D gene: .
V gene: TRBV5-1
CDR3 protein: CASSTQTAFYGYTF
CDR3 DNA: TGCGCCAGCAGCACTCAGACAGCTTTCTATGGCTACACCTTC

clone size: many
J gene: TRBJ2-7
D gene: .
V gene: TRBV5-1
CDR3 protein: CASSLGGTGSYEQYF
CDR3 DNA: TGCGCCAGCAGCTTGGGGGGAACGGGATCCTACGAGCAGTACTTC

clone size: many
J gene: TRBJ1-3
D gene: .
V gene: TRBV5-5
CDR3 protein: CASSLALSSGNTIYF
CDR3 DNA: TGTGCCAGCAGCTTGGCCCTGAGCTCTGGAAACACCATATATTTT

clone size: many
J gene: TRBJ1-2
D gene: .
V gene: TRBV10-3
CDR3 protein: CAISESSRGFYGYTF
CDR3 DNA: TGTGCCATCAGTGAGTCGTCCCGGGGATTCTATGGCTACACCTTC

clone size: many
J gene: TRBJ1-1
D gene: .
V gene: TRBV5-1
CDR3 protein: CASSLGQGNEAFF
CDR3 DNA: TGCGCCAGCAGCTTGGGGCAGGGTAATGAAGCTTTCTTT

clone size: many
J gene: TRBJ2-3
D gene: .
V gene: TRBV7-9
CDR3 protein: CASSSPIDGTDTQYF
CDR3 DNA: TGTGCCAGCAGCTCACCCATTGATGGCACAGATACGCAGTATTTT

clone size: many
J gene: TRBJ2-5
D gene: .
V gene: TRBV12-3/TRBV12-4
CDR3 protein: CASSTWNRGGWSRETQYF
CDR3 DNA: TGTGCCAGCAGCACATGGAACAGGGGAGGATGGTCGAGAGAGACCCAGTACTTC

clone size: .
J gene: TRBJ1-5
D gene: TRBD1
V gene: TRBV20-1
CDR3 protein: CSAAGGVEPQHF
CDR3 DNA: TGCAGTGCTGCAGGGGGGGTGGAGCCCCAGCATTTT

clone size: many
J gene: TRBJ1-1
D gene: .
V gene: TRBV3-1
CDR3 protein: CASSQDLAATEAFF
CDR3 DNA: TGTGCCAGCAGCCAAGATCTGGCTGCCACTGAAGCTTTCTTT

clone size: many
J gene: TRBJ2-7
D gene: .
V gene: TRBV5-1
CDR3 protein: CASSLVGVVGEQYF
CDR3 DNA: TGTGCCAGCAGTTTGGTCGGAGTGGTAGGCGAGCAGTACTTC

clone size: many
J gene: TRBJ2-5
D gene: TRBD1
V gene: TRBV5-6
CDR3 protein: CASSTPGQGPETQYF
CDR3 DNA: TGTGCCAGCAGCACCCCGGGACAGGGGCCGGAGACCCAGTACTTC

clone size: many
J gene: TRBJ1-2
D gene: .
V gene: TRBV7-6
CDR3 protein: CASSLVTSPVGYTF
CDR3 DNA: TGTGCCAGCAGCTTAGTGACATCGCCCGTTGGCTACACCTTC

clone size: .
J gene: TRBJ2-1
D gene: .
V gene: TRBV7-6
CDR3 protein: CASSPTGSEQFF
CDR3 DNA: TGTGCCAGCAGCCCGACAGGATCTGAGCAGTTCTTC

clone size: many
J gene: TRBJ2-5
D gene: TRBD1
V gene: TRBV12-3/TRBV12-4
CDR3 protein: CASSFRGQETQYF
CDR3 DNA: TGTGCCAGCAGTTTCAGGGGGCAAGAGACCCAGTACTTC

clone size: many
J gene: TRBJ2-7
D gene: TRBD2
V gene: TRBV5-1
CDR3 protein: CASSLTSGGFEQYF
CDR3 DNA: TGCGCCAGCAGCTTGACTAGCGGGGGATTTGAGCAGTACTTC

clone size: many
J gene: TRBJ2-3
D gene: TRBD2
V gene: TRBV11-2
CDR3 protein: CASSLGGGFLDTQYF
CDR3 DNA: TGTGCCAGCAGCTTGGGGGGGGGTTTTTTAGATACGCAGTATTTT

clone size: many
J gene: TRBJ2-1
D gene: .
V gene: TRBV7-2
CDR3 protein: CASRRGQPLDEQFF
CDR3 DNA: TGTGCCAGCAGGCGGGGACAGCCCCTGGATGAGCAGTTCTTC

clone size: many
J gene: TRBJ1-4
D gene: TRBD1
V gene: TRBV20-1
CDR3 protein: CSARDLQGAREKLFF
CDR3 DNA: TGCAGTGCTAGAGATCTCCAGGGGGCCCGGGAAAAACTGTTTTTT

clone size: many
J gene: TRBJ1-3
D gene: .
V gene: TRBV12-3/TRBV12-4
CDR3 protein: CASSPSGNTIYF
CDR3 DNA: TGTGCCAGCAGCCCCTCTGGAAACACCATATATTTT

clone size: many
J gene: TRBJ1-2
D gene: .
V gene: TRBV11-2
CDR3 protein: CASSLAGFGLGYTF
CDR3 DNA: TGTGCCAGCAGCTTAGCGGGGTTCGGACTTGGCTACACCTTC

clone size: many
J gene: TRBJ1-1
D gene: .
V gene: TRBV12-3/TRBV12-4
CDR3 protein: CASSLGARGTEAFF
CDR3 DNA: TGTGCCAGCAGTTTAGGGGCGCGGGGCACTGAAGCTTTCTTT

clone size: many
J gene: TRBJ1-1
D gene: .
V gene: TRBV27
CDR3 protein: CASTLSGSVTEAFF
CDR3 DNA: TGTGCCAGCACCTTATCAGGATCCGTGACTGAAGCTTTCTTT

clone size: many
J gene: TRBJ2-2
D gene: .
V gene: TRBV7-3
CDR3 protein: CASSPRGIGGRNTGELFF
CDR3 DNA: TGTGCCAGCAGCCCAAGGGGGATCGGGGGCCGGAACACCGGGGAGCTGTTTTTT

clone size: many
J gene: TRBJ2-5
D gene: .
V gene: TRBV6-6
CDR3 protein: CASIQGTPAQETQYF
CDR3 DNA: TGTGCCAGCATCCAGGGGACTCCCGCTCAAGAGACCCAGTACTTC

clone size: many
J gene: TRBJ2-7
D gene: TRBD1
V gene: TRBV3-1
CDR3 protein: CASSHRGQALSYEQYF
CDR3 DNA: TGTGCCAGCAGCCATAGAGGACAGGCACTTTCTTACGAGCAGTACTTC